What follows are 30 T cell receptor beta chains derived from one specimen sequenced in a study of blood T cells in healthy people across ages. A J-beta primer mix and a sample-barcoded 5' primer were used in a second PCR of roughly 7 to 12 cycles. TCRdb used MiXCR to reprocess the 5' RACE reads, holding one entry per CDR3 protein. The sample contains about 640,000 distinct CDR3 sequences, approximately 30% of which appear only once. The sequenced sample was blood. These receptors came from a woman of 80 years or more in good health.

The sample holds many counts of this clonotype. The chain combines TRBV6-1 with TRBJ2-7, with D possibly matching TRBD1 (6 bases). The CDR3 is 14 amino acids. CDR1 is MNHNS, CDR2 SASEGT, per germline. Here the CDR3 DNA reads TGTTCTATCACCCCAAGGGGCAGGGGATACGAGCAGTACTTC. This encodes CSITPRGRGYEQYF.

The rearrangement uses TRBV30 and TRBJ2-5, with D tentatively TRBD2 (6 bases). Per germline, CDR1 GTSNPN and CDR2 SVGIG (reference sequence). V dropped 5 bases and J dropped 3 bases, with 10 bases sitting between them. This CDR3 is built from 12 residues. The DNA for the CDR3 is TGTGCCTGGGGGGACTTTAAAGAGACCCAGTACTTC. Translation: CAWGDFKETQYF.

The table lists this clonotype with many counts. The chain is built from TRBV20-1 and TRBJ2-5; TRBD2 aligns across 9 bases. J lost 4 bases, V lost 3 bases, and 6 bases had no gene match. Germline V gene sequence: CDR1 DFQATT, CDR2 SNEGSKA (reference sequence). CDR3 length: 14 amino acids. CDR3 bases: TGCAGTGCTAGTAGCGGGGGAAGGGGAGAGACCCAGTACTTC. Translated: CSASSGGRGETQYF.

This chain joins TRBV4-2 and TRBJ1-2; D perhaps matches TRBD1 (6 bases). This CDR3 is 15 amino acids long. Germline V gives CDR1 LGHNA, CDR2 YNFKEQ. The germline V and J ends were trimmed by 1 base and 1 base, with 10 bases remaining between them. CDR3 coding DNA: TGTGCCAGCAGCCAAGCGGAGGGGGTTAACTATGGCTACACCTTC. Its translation is CASSQAEGVNYGYTF.

Note on this clonotype: A much larger clone sits a single nucleotide away, making a read error possible. The V and J genes are TRBV20-1 and TRBJ1-5, with 8 bases that match TRBD1. This CDR3 contains 15 residues. From germline, CDR1 is DFQATT and CDR2 SNEGSKA (reference sequence). The CDR3, as DNA: TGCAGTGCTAGTCCCGGACAGGGCAGGGATCAGCCCCCGCATTTT. This gives the protein CSASPGQGRDQPPHF.

This clonotype has a count of ten or more. The rearrangement joins TRBV20-1 to TRBJ2-1; D is unclear. V lost 1 base to trimming and J lost 15 bases, with 13 bases between them. The CDR3 spans 11 residues. Germline loops: CDR1 DFQATT, CDR2 SNEGSKA (reference sequence). The CDR3 DNA sequence: TGCAGTGCTAGAGGCGCGCAAGGGTCGTTCTTC. This sequence encodes CSARGAQGSFF.

This rearrangement joins TRBV6-1 to TRBJ1-6; no clear D. The CDR3 is made up of 12 amino acids. The V end was cut by 3 bases, the J end by 10 bases, with 7 bases between. Germline V gene sequence: CDR1 MNHNS, CDR2 SASEGT. The CDR3: CASSDAGSPLHF. CDR3 bases: TGTGCCAGCAGTGACGCGGGGTCACCCCTCCACTTT.

At least ten counts were recorded for this clonotype. The chain joins TRBV5-1 to TRBJ2-1, with D unclear. V lost 4 bases to trimming and J lost 7 bases, with 12 bases between them. The CDR3 is 13 residues long. The V gene's germline CDR1 is SGHRS and CDR2 YFSETQ. CDR3 region: CASSREEGNEQFF. The CDR3, as DNA: TGCGCCAGCAGCCGAGAGGAAGGGAATGAGCAGTTCTTC.

This clonotype was counted at least ten times. The J gene is TRBJ2-7, the V gene TRBV10-3; TRBD2 agrees at 10 bases. This CDR3 contains 17 residues. Germline-derived CDR1 and CDR2 are ENHRY and SYGVKD. After removal of 2 bases from V and 5 bases from J, the junction contained 12 bases not matched to a gene. The CDR3 sequence is CAISEDRPGLASHEQYF. CDR3 nucleotides: TGTGCCATCAGTGAGGACAGACCGGGACTAGCGTCACACGAGCAGTACTTC.

With respect to this clonotype: This clone may be a read error of a much larger clone one base away. The V call is TRBV3-1, the J call TRBJ2-5; 7 bases agree with TRBD2. The J call may be faulty, since TRBJ2-7 better matches the DNA end. The CDR3 is 15 residues long. Germline loops: CDR1 LGHDT, CDR2 YNNKEL (reference sequence). CDR3 DNA: TGTGCCAGCAGCCAAGATTTACGGGGGGCCTACGAGCAGTACTTC. Its protein product is CASSQDLRGAYEQYF.

The chain carries TRBV7-9 and TRBJ1-1; no clear D. The ends were cut back, 1 base at V and 10 bases at J, with 10 bases in the middle. The CDR3 consists of 12 residues. The germline gives CDR1 SEHNR, CDR2 FQNEAQ (reference sequence). The CDR3 region has the DNA TGTGCCAGCAGCTTAGACCCCCTCTCAGCTTTCTTT. This translates into CASSLDPLSAFF.

This clonotype has only one observation. This sequence joins TRBV12-3 or TRBV12-4 and TRBJ1-1, with 8 bases fitting TRBD1. Trimming took 7 bases from V and 5 from J; bases not matched to a gene: 12. The CDR3 is 15 amino acids. The CDR3 sequence: CASNNRAGGRTEAFF. The CDR3 DNA is TGTGCCAGCAATAATCGGGCAGGGGGCAGAACTGAAGCTTTCTTT.

The J gene is TRBJ2-3, the V gene TRBV10-3, with unresolved D. Between the trimmed V and J ends, which lost 4 bases and 2 bases, there was a span of 10 bases. Germline V gene lookup returns CDR1 ENHRY and CDR2 SYGVKD. CDR3 length: 14 amino acids. The CDR3, as DNA: TGTGCCATCAGTGGCACGCCGCCCACAGATACGCAGTATTTT. Its translation is CAISGTPPTDTQYF.

This clonotype has a count of ten or more. Being one base from a much bigger clone, this may be a read error. This CDR3 reads CASSLGSYNEQYF. CDR3 sequence (DNA): TGTGCCAGCAGCTTAGGGAGCTACAATGAGCAGTACTTC. The chain couples TRBV11-2 to TRBJ2-1; D gene uncertain. The tail of the sequence fits TRBJ2-7 better, so the J call may be wrong. Germline loops: CDR1 SGHAT, CDR2 FQNNGV. The CDR3 spans 13 residues.

The chain recombines TRBV20-1 with TRBJ2-4; tentatively, D is TRBD2 (6 bases). Matching the DNA end better, TRBJ2-5 makes the J call doubtful. The CDR3 totals 13 residues. Per germline, CDR1 DFQATT and CDR2 SNEGSKA (reference sequence). The CDR3 region has the DNA TGCAGTGCTAGGTTCGGGAGTGCAGAGACCCAGTACTTC. As protein: CSARFGSAETQYF.

This clonotype has a count of ten or more. The chain joins TRBV18 to TRBJ2-5, with 7 bases aligning to TRBD2. In germline, CDR1 is KGHSH, CDR2 LQKENI. This CDR3 region has 15 residues. The J segment lost 3 bases and the V segment lost 4 bases, leaving 8 bases of the junction unmatched. CDR3 region: CASSRTRTREETQYF. The DNA for the CDR3 is TGTGCCAGCTCACGGACTAGGACAAGGGAAGAGACCCAGTACTTC.

This chain links TRBV20-1 with TRBJ1-5, with 7 bases fitting TRBD1. Germline CDR1 reads DFQATT; CDR2 reads SNEGSKA (reference sequence). This CDR3 is 17 amino acids long. Losses at the gene ends were 3 bases for V and 0 bases for J; bases not matched to a gene: 11. The CDR3 spells CSARPPGQFYSNQPQHF. CDR3 DNA sequence: TGCAGTGCTAGGCCCCCGGGACAGTTTTATAGCAATCAGCCCCAGCATTTT.

This clonotype was found many times. A much larger clonotype is one base distant, so this may be a read error. This chain connects TRBV20-1 to TRBJ2-7; weak D call: TRBD2 (6 bases). This CDR3 has 16 residues. V dropped 0 bases and J dropped 2 bases, with 17 bases sitting between them. From germline, CDR1 is DFQATT and CDR2 SNEGSKA (reference sequence). CDR3: CSARDIGGLGTYEQYF. DNA of the CDR3: TGCAGTGCTAGAGATATCGGGGGACTGGGAACCTACGAGCAGTACTTC.

This clonotype was seen many times. The V gene is TRBV9, the J gene TRBJ2-7, with D uncertain. V shed 5 bases and J shed 3 bases, with 12 bases lying between them. The CDR3 is 13 residues long. CDR1 and CDR2 (germline): SGDLS, YYNGEE. CDR3: CASSQSTDYEQYF. The CDR3 nucleotides are TGTGCCAGCAGTCAGTCAACAGACTACGAGCAGTACTTC.

This clonotype was picked up many times. The chain carries TRBV12-3 or TRBV12-4 and TRBJ1-2; D uncertain. Trimming removed 6 bases from V and 3 bases from J, with 20 bases in between. The CDR3 runs to 16 residues. CDR3 in amino acids: CASSKGTQVNYYGYTF. Here the CDR3 DNA reads TGTGCCAGCAGCAAAGGCACCCAGGTTAACTACTATGGCTACACCTTC.

This clonotype appeared once. This sequence joins TRBV6-6 and TRBJ1-2, with 9 bases lining up with TRBD1. CDR3 length equals 15 residues. The ends lost 5 bases at V and 7 bases at J; junction bases unmatched: 11. Germline CDR1 reads MNHNY; CDR2 reads SVGAGI (reference sequence). This CDR3 is CASSNRQGGLVGYTF. The CDR3 DNA sequence: TGTGCCAGCAGTAACAGACAGGGGGGCCTGGTTGGCTACACCTTC.

This clonotype was observed a single time. This sequence may be a read error, since a much larger clone differs from it by one base. The J gene is TRBJ2-7, the V gene TRBV30; D not resolved. Germline V gene lookup returns CDR1 GTSNPN and CDR2 SVGIG (reference sequence). The CDR3 contains 15 residues. CDR3 sequence: CAWGVSFMSSYEQYF. The DNA of the CDR3 is TGTGCCTGGGGTGTGAGTTTCATGAGCTCCTACGAGCAGTACTTC.

A remark on this clonotype: A much larger clone sits a single nucleotide away, making a read error possible. V and J are TRBV9 and TRBJ2-1; no definite D call. Per the germline V gene, CDR1 is SGDLS and CDR2 is YYNGEE. CDR3 length equals 13 residues. CDR3 nucleotide sequence: TGTGCCAGCAGCGTAGTCTCGGAAAATGGGCAGTTCTTC. Translated, it gives CASSVVSENGQFF.

Note on this clonotype: A much bigger clone sits one base away, suggesting this may be a read error. This sequence joins TRBV7-9 and TRBJ2-5, with a weak D call TRBD1 (6 bases). Per the germline V gene, CDR1 is SEHNR and CDR2 is FQNEAQ (reference sequence). The CDR3 contains 12 residues. Trimming cost V 1 base and J 13 bases, with 13 bases left between them. CDR3 DNA: TGTGCCAGCAGCTTAGAAGGGGGTTTTGTGTACTTC. It specifies CASSLEGGFVYF.

This clonotype came up many times. The chain links TRBV28 to TRBJ1-1; the D gene is possibly TRBD1 (6 bases). CDR3 length: 16 residues. Trimming stripped 6 bases from V and 1 base from J, with 18 bases between. Germline assignment: CDR1 MDHEN and CDR2 SYDVKM. In nucleotides, the CDR3 is TGTGCCAGCAGAAAACGGGGGGCAATAGGGAACACTGAAGCTTTCTTT. Amino acids: CASRKRGAIGNTEAFF.

For this clonotype: This sequence may be a read error, since a much larger clone differs from it by one base. V is TRBV20-1 and J is TRBJ2-4; D is unclear. Trimming took 6 bases from V and 0 from J, leaving 12 bases between them. Germline V gene sequence: CDR1 DFQATT, CDR2 SNEGSKA (reference sequence). The CDR3 runs to 14 residues. The CDR3 spells CSAPKALAKNIQYF. In DNA form, the CDR3 reads TGCAGTGCCCCGAAGGCCTTAGCCAAAAACATTCAGTACTTC.

On this clonotype: A read error may explain this, as a much larger clone is one base away. This sequence joins TRBV5-1 and TRBJ1-5; D possibly corresponds to TRBD1 (5 bases). CDR1 SGHRS and CDR2 YFSETQ come from the germline V gene. The CDR3 covers 13 residues. CDR3 nucleotides: TGCACCAGCAGGGCGGCCCGGGAGGCGCCCCAGCATTTT. Translated: CTSRAAREAPQHF.

The sample holds a few counts of this clonotype. CDR3 region: CASSLLSGRNSPLHF. DNA of the CDR3: TGTGCCAGCAGTTTACTTTCAGGGAGGAATTCACCCCTCCACTTT. The V call is TRBV12-3 or TRBV12-4, the J call TRBJ1-6, with TRBD1 as a possible D gene (5 bases). This CDR3 has 15 amino acids. V was clipped by 2 bases and J by 7 bases, with 12 bases between them.

Comments on this clonotype: A clone one base away is much larger, so this may be a read error. V usage is TRBV5-4 and J usage is TRBJ2-1; D remains unclear. Germline CDR1 is SGHNT and CDR2 is YYREEE (reference sequence). This CDR3 region has 13 residues. V lost 4 bases and J lost 13, with 18 bases in between. CDR3 region: CASSGTWKETQFF. Written as DNA, the CDR3 is TGTGCCAGCAGCGGCACCTGGAAAGAGACCCAGTTCTTC.

This clonotype has a handful of counts. V gene TRBV7-9 combines with J gene TRBJ1-1; 9 bases match TRBD1. J was trimmed by 11 bases and V by 1 base; bases with no gene match: 5. From germline, CDR1 is SEHNR and CDR2 FQNEAQ (reference sequence). The CDR3 extends over 13 amino acids. The CDR3 coding sequence is TGTGCCAGCAGCTTAGACAGGGGGCTAAGGGCTTTCTTT. It specifies CASSLDRGLRAFF.